Only a few counts were recorded for the clone carrying this T cell receptor beta chain. In each case, RNA was isolated and then reverse transcribed into cDNA as the sequencing template. Sequencing used immunoSEQ multiplex PCR; TCRdb keeps in-frame clones, though not all of them. The data show roughly 200,000 clones, roughly 50% seen once. The germline gives CDR1 SQVTM, CDR2 ANQGSEA. This CDR3 is built from 13 residues. With 8 bases removed from V and 3 bases from J, the gap between germline ends came to 17 bases. The sample originates from a study of CD8+ T cells in alopecia areata. The chain joins TRBV29-1 to TRBJ2-7, with D uncertain. The receptor was isolated from a human donor in good health. Material: CD8+ T cells sorted from blood. For the CDR3, the DNA is TGCAGCACCCGGCCGGGCTCGGGCTACGAGCAGTACTTC. This encodes CSTRPGSGYEQYF.